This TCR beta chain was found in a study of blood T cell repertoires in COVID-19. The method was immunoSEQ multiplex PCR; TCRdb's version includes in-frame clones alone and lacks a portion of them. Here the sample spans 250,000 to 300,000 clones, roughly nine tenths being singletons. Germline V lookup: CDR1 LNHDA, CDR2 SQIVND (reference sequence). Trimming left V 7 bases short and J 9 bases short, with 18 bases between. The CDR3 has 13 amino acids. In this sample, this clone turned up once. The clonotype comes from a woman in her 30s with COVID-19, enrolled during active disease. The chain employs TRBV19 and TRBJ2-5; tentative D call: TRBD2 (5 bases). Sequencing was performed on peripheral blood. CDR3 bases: TGTGCCAGTAAGGACTCGGGCAGAACGGCCCAGTACTTC. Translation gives CASKDSGRTAQYF.